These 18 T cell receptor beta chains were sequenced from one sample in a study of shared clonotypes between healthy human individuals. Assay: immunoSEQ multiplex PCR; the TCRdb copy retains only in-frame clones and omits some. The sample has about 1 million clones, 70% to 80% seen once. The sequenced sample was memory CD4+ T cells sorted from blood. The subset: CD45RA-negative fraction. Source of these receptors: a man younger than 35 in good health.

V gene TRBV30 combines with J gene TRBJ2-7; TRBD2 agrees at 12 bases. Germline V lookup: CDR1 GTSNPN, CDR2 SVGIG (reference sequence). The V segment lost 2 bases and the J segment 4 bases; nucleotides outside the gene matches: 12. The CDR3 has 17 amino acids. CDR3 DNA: TGTGCCTGGAGTCCCCCTAGCGGGAGGGGGGGAGGATACGAGCAGTACTTC. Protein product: CAWSPPSGRGGGYEQYF.

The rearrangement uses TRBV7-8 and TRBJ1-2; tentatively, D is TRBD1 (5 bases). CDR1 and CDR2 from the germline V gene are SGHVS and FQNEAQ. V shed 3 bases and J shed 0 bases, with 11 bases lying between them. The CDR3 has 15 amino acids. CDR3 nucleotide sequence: TGTGCCAGCAGCTTCGGCCCGGGGGCTAACTATGGCTACACCTTC. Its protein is CASSFGPGANYGYTF.

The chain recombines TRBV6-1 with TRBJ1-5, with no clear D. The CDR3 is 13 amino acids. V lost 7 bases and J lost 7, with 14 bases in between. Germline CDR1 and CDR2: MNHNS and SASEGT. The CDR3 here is CASTSRGLQPQHF. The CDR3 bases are TGTGCCAGCACCTCCCGAGGGCTCCAGCCCCAGCATTTT.

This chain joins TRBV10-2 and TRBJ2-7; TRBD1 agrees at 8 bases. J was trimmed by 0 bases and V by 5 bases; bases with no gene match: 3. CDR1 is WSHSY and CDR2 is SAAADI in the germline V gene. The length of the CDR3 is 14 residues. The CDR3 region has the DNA TGCGCCAGCAGTTCCAGGGGGCCCTCCTACGAGCAGTACTTC. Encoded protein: CASSSRGPSYEQYF.

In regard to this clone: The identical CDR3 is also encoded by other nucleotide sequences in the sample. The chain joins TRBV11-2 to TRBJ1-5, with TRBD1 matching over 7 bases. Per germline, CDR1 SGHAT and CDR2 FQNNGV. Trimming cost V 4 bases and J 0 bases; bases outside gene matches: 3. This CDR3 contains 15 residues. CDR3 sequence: CASSSTGDSNQPQHF. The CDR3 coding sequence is TGTGCCAGCAGCTCAACAGGGGATAGCAATCAGCCCCAGCATTTT.

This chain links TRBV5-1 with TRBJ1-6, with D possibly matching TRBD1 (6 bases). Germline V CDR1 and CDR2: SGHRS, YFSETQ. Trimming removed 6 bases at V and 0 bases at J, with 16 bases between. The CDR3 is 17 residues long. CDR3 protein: CASTLEGGSSYNSPLHF. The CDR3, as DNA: TGCGCCAGCACCCTGGAAGGGGGGAGCTCCTATAATTCACCCCTCCACTTT.

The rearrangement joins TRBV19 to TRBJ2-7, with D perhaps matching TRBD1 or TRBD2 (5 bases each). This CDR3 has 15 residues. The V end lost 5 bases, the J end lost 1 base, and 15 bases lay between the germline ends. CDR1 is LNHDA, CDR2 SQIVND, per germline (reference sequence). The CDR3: CASSLSGTGSYEQYF. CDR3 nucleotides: TGTGCCAGTAGTCTTTCCGGGACGGGATCCTACGAGCAGTACTTC.

Here the CDR3 reads CASSRDRDTSGYF. As DNA, the CDR3 is TGTGCCAGCAGCCGAGACCGGGACACCTCCGGGTACTTC. The gene calls are TRBV6-5 and TRBJ2-7; weak D call: TRBD1 (6 bases). Germline values: CDR1 MNHEY, CDR2 SVGAGI. V dropped 6 bases and J dropped 12 bases, with 21 bases sitting between them. The CDR3 length is 13 residues.

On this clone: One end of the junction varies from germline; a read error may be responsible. The CDR3 nucleotides are TGTGCCAGCAGTTCTTTCGGGATAGGACTAGCGGTCTTC. It is translated as CASSSFGIGLAVF. The J gene is TRBJ2-1, the V gene TRBV6-5, with 10 bases lining up with TRBD2. The CDR3 has 13 amino acids. Per germline, CDR1 MNHEY and CDR2 SVGAGI.

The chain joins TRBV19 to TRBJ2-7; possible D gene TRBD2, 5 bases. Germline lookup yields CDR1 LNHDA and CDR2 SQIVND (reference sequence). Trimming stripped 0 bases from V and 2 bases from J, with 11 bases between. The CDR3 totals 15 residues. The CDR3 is CASSIEQYGAYEQYF. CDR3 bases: TGTGCCAGTAGTATAGAGCAATACGGGGCCTACGAGCAGTACTTC.

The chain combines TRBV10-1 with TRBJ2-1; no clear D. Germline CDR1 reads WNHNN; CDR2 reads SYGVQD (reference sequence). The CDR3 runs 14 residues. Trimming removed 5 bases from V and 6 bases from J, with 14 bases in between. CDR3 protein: CASSKWESSNEQFF. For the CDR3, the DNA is TGCGCCAGCAGTAAATGGGAATCTAGCAATGAGCAGTTCTTC.

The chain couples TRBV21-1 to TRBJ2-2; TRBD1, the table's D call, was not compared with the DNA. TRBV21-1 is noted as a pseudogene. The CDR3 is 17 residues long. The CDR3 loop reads CASSKRDRGSDTGELFF. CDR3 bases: TGTGCCAGCAGCAAAAGGGACAGGGGAAGTGACACCGGGGAGCTGTTTTTT.

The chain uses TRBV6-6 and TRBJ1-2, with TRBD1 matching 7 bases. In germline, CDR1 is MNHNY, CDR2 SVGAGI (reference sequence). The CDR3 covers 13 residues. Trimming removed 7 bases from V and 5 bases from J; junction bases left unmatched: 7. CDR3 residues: CASTKDRLYGYTF. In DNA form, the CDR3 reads TGTGCCAGCACAAAGGACAGGCTGTATGGCTACACCTTC.

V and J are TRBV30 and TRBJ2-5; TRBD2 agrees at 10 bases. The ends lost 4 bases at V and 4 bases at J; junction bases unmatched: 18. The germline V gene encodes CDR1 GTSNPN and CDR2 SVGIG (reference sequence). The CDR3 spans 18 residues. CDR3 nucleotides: TGTGCCTGGACCCCGGGACCCGGACAGCGGGGGGGCCGAGAGACCCAGTACTTC. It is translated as CAWTPGPGQRGGRETQYF.

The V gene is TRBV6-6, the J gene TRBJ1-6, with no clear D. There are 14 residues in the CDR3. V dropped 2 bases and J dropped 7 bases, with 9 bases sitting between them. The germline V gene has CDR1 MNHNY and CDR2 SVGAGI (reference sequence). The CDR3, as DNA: TGTGCCAGCAGTTACCCAGAGCCGAATTCACCCCTCCACTTT. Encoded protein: CASSYPEPNSPLHF.

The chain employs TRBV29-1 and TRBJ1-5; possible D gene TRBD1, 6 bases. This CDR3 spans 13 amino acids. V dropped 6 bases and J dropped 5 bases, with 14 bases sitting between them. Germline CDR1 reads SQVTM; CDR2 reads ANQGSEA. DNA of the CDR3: TGCAGCGTCAAGGACAGTGACGATCAGCCCCAGCATTTT. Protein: CSVKDSDDQPQHF.

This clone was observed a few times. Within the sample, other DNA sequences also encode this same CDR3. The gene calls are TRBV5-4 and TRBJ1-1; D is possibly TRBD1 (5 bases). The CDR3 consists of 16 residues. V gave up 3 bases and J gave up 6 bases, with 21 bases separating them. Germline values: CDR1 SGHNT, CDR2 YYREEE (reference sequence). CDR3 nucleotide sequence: TGTGCCAGCAGCTCCTACACTAGACAGCCGGGCGCTGAAGCTTTCTTT. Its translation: CASSSYTRQPGAEAFF.

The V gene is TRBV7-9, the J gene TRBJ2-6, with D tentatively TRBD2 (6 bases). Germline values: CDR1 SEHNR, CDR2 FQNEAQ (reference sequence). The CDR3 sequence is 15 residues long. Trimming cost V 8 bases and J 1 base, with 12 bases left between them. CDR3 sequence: CASLPGGSGANVLTF. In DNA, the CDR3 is TGTGCCAGCCTCCCTGGGGGGTCTGGGGCCAACGTCCTGACTTTC.